Listed here are 27 T cell receptor beta chains from one sample, sequenced in a study of cytomegalovirus exposure and HLA in healthy donors. PCR was performed using 60 Vbeta and 13 Jbeta primers. Method: immunoSEQ multiplex PCR; TCRdb's copy keeps in-frame clones and lacks some. Among 150,000 to 200,000 clones listed, 84% were seen once. Specimen: PBMCs. The origin of the receptors is a man between 18 and 35 years old in good health and CMV-seronegative.

The chain carries TRBV7-9 and TRBJ2-7; D possibly corresponds to TRBD2 (8 bases). V was shortened by 5 bases and J by 3 bases, with 29 bases between the two germline ends. Germline CDR1 is SEHNR and CDR2 is FQNEAQ (reference sequence). This CDR3 has 19 residues. CDR3 sequence (DNA): TGTGCCAGCAGCCCTAGCGGGCACAGGGGTCTAGCGGGCCTCTACGAGCAGTACTTC. Translation: CASSPSGHRGLAGLYEQYF.

In regard to this clone: An end of the junction does not agree with germline; a read error may underlie this. The V call is TRBV2, the J call TRBJ2-5; the match to TRBD2 covers 8 bases. The J call is in doubt because the DNA end fits TRBJ2-7 better. Germline-derived CDR1 and CDR2 are SNHLY and FYNNEI. The CDR3 has 12 residues. CDR3 bases: TGCGTCACGGGGGGGAGCTCCTACGAGCAGTACTTC. It translates to CVTGGSSYEQYF.

The rearrangement joins TRBV5-1 to TRBJ2-3, with TRBD1 matching 12 bases. The CDR3 has 16 residues. The germline V gene has CDR1 SGHRS and CDR2 YFSETQ. The ends lost 2 bases at V and 4 bases at J; junction bases unmatched: 5. CDR3 amino acids: CASSLPGTGGPDTQYF. The CDR3 DNA is TGCGCCAGCAGCTTACCCGGGACAGGGGGCCCAGATACGCAGTATTTT. Full variable domain (outside the CDR3, taken from reference TRBV5-1 and TRBJ2-3): KAGVTQTPRYLIKTRGQQVTLSCSPISGHRSVSWYQQTPGQGLQFLFEYFSETQRNKGNFPGRFSGRQFSNSRSEMNVSTLELGDSALYLCASSLPGTGGPDTQYFGPGTRLTVL.

V and J are TRBV19 and TRBJ2-7; 8 bases are a match to TRBD2. V was clipped by 3 bases and J by 3 bases; unmatched bases: 1. The CDR3 is 13 residues long. Germline assignment: CDR1 LNHDA and CDR2 SQIVND (reference sequence). DNA of the CDR3: TGTGCCAGTAGTATCACTAGCGGCTACGAGCAGTACTTC. This codes for CASSITSGYEQYF.

The chain recombines TRBV6-1 with TRBJ2-1; D possibly corresponds to TRBD1 (6 bases). Germline CDR1 MNHNS, CDR2 SASEGT. Trimming left V 7 bases short and J 0 bases short, with 10 bases between. The CDR3 is 14 amino acids. The CDR3 DNA reads TGTGCCAGCACCAGGGGAAGCTCCTACAATGAGCAGTTCTTC. Its protein product is CASTRGSSYNEQFF.

The chain employs TRBV28 and TRBJ2-4, with 11 bases identical to TRBD1. CDR3 length equals 15 residues. Trimming at V came to 1 base and at J to 7 bases, leaving 3 bases not matched to a gene. The germline V gene has CDR1 MDHEN and CDR2 SYDVKM. CDR3 protein: CASSLYGTGGNIQYF. DNA for the CDR3: TGTGCCAGCAGTTTATATGGGACAGGGGGGAACATTCAGTACTTC.

The rearrangement joins TRBV5-1 to TRBJ1-5; D is undetermined. Germline V gives CDR1 SGHRS, CDR2 YFSETQ. The V end lost 0 bases, the J end lost 2 bases, and 6 bases lay between the germline ends. The CDR3 spans 14 residues. The CDR3, as DNA: TGCGCCAGCAGCTTGGGGGAGGGCAATCAGCCCCAGCATTTT. Amino acid sequence: CASSLGEGNQPQHF.

The chain is built from TRBV6-5 and TRBJ1-5, with 8 bases matching TRBD1. This CDR3 has 15 amino acids. The junction had 6 bases not matched to a gene; V was cut back by 6 bases and J by 2 bases. The germline CDR1 and CDR2 sequences are MNHEY and SVGAGI. The CDR3 nucleotides read TGTGCCAGCAGAGACAGGGGAGAGGGCAATCAGCCCCAGCATTTT. This encodes CASRDRGEGNQPQHF.

This clone showed up just once. The chain has TRBV15 and TRBJ2-4, with D possibly being TRBD2 (6 bases). CDR3 length: 15 residues. V was pared by 0 bases and J by 10 bases, with 16 bases between. The germline gives CDR1 LNHNV, CDR2 YYDKDF (reference sequence). Here the CDR3 DNA reads TGTGCCACCAGCAGAGATAATTTGGGGGGAGGTATTCAGTACTTC. Residues: CATSRDNLGGGIQYF.

The chain carries TRBV2 and TRBJ2-2; TRBD1 might be the D (6 bases). The V end was cut by 4 bases, the J end by 2 bases, with 14 bases between. CDR1 SNHLY and CDR2 FYNNEI come from the germline V gene. This CDR3 spans 16 amino acids. DNA of the CDR3: TGTGCCAGCAGTGTCGAGACAGGAGATAACACCGGGGAGCTGTTTTTT. Its protein product is CASSVETGDNTGELFF.

CDR3 protein: CASSSGGLGYGYTF. The CDR3 nucleotides are TGTGCCAGCAGTTCGGGCGGGCTCGGCTATGGCTACACCTTC. The chain carries TRBV28 and TRBJ1-2; D gene unclear. Germline-derived CDR1 and CDR2 are MDHEN and SYDVKM. V was pared by 4 bases and J by 4 bases, with 13 bases between. The CDR3 is 14 amino acids.

The rearrangement joins TRBV28 to TRBJ2-7; perhaps TRBD2 as D (5 bases). Germline V gene data show CDR1 as MDHEN and CDR2 as SYDVKM. This CDR3 is 13 amino acids long. V was trimmed by 10 bases and J by 3 bases, leaving 16 bases between them. As DNA, the CDR3 is TGTGCCACCGGGGTGGACCGGCGCTACGAGCAGTACTTC. Translated: CATGVDRRYEQYF.

This clone was recorded once. This chain uses TRBV27 with TRBJ2-7; 7 nucleotides line up with TRBD1. This CDR3 contains 17 residues. Germline V CDR1 and CDR2: MNHEY, SMNVEV (reference sequence). After removal of 4 bases from V and 3 bases from J, the junction contained 15 bases not matched to a gene. CDR3: CASSSLHPGQSFYEQYF. CDR3 nucleotides: TGTGCCAGCAGTTCATTACATCCGGGACAGAGCTTCTACGAGCAGTACTTC.

This chain's CDR3 is CASSLIVRVTLNTEAFF. As DNA, the CDR3 is TGTGCCAGCAGCTTAATAGTGCGGGTAACCTTGAACACTGAAGCTTTCTTT. The rearrangement links TRBV7-9 to TRBJ1-1, with no clear D. Germline V lookup: CDR1 SEHNR, CDR2 FQNEAQ (reference sequence). Trimming removed 2 bases at V and 0 bases at J, with 16 bases between. This CDR3 contains 17 residues.

J is TRBJ1-1 and V is TRBV18, with 7 bases matching TRBD1. V dropped 1 base and J dropped 4; count of bases not matched to a gene: 3. The CDR3 totals 14 residues. Germline V CDR1 and CDR2: KGHSH, LQKENI. The CDR3 nucleotides read TGTGCCAGCTCACCACACGACAGGGCCACTGAAGCTTTCTTT. Translated, it gives CASSPHDRATEAFF.

The rearrangement links TRBV10-3 to TRBJ2-5; D uncertain. V shed 4 bases and J shed 3 bases, with 15 bases lying between them. CDR3 length: 15 residues. Germline V gives CDR1 ENHRY, CDR2 SYGVKD. In nucleotides, the CDR3 is TGTGCCATCAGTGCCCGGCCCAGCGAGGAAGAGACCCAGTACTTC. Its translation: CAISARPSEEETQYF.

The V gene is TRBV5-1, the J gene TRBJ1-1; D may be TRBD1 (6 bases). V shed 5 bases and J shed 4 bases, with 15 bases lying between them. The germline V gene has CDR1 SGHRS and CDR2 YFSETQ. The CDR3 sequence is 14 residues long. The CDR3 nucleotides are TGCGCCAGCAGGGGCGGGGGCGCGGTCACTGAAGCTTTCTTT. This gives the protein CASRGGGAVTEAFF.

This chain joins TRBV5-4 and TRBJ2-2, with 10 bases fitting TRBD2. CDR1 SGHNT and CDR2 YYREEE come from the germline V gene (reference sequence). CDR3 length: 15 residues. Trimming removed 4 bases from V and 6 bases from J; junction bases left unmatched: 6. CDR3 sequence reads: CASSPSGSHAGELFF. CDR3 sequence (DNA): TGTGCCAGCAGCCCTAGCGGGAGCCATGCCGGGGAGCTGTTTTTT.

The V gene is TRBV21-1, the J gene TRBJ1-2; the table assigns TRBD1, which was not confirmed against the DNA. TRBV21-1 is a recognized pseudogene. The CDR3 loop spans 16 amino acids. CDR3 loop: CASSADHRGLIYGYTF. The CDR3 DNA reads as TGTGCCAGCAGCGCCGACCACAGGGGGCTTATCTATGGCTACACCTTC.

This chain connects TRBV27 to TRBJ2-5, with TRBD2 as a possible D gene (6 bases). The CDR3 is 15 amino acids. Germline-derived CDR1 and CDR2 are MNHEY and SMNVEV (reference sequence). The germline V and J ends were trimmed by 6 bases and 1 base, with 15 bases remaining between them. DNA of the CDR3: TGTGCCAGCAGCCAAAGGGCGGGAAGCCAAGAGACCCAGTACTTC. It translates to CASSQRAGSQETQYF.

V usage is TRBV28 and J usage is TRBJ1-1; D not certain. This CDR3 is built from 14 residues. The germline gives CDR1 MDHEN, CDR2 SYDVKM. Trimming removed 2 bases at V and 2 bases at J, with 9 bases between. CDR3 loop: CASSLIPLNTEAFF. CDR3 bases: TGTGCCAGCAGTTTAATCCCACTTAACACTGAAGCTTTCTTT. Drawing the rest from reference TRBV28 and TRBJ1-1, the complete variable domain is DVKVTQSSRYLVKRTGEKVFLECVQDMDHENMFWYRQDPGLGLRLIYFSYDVKMKEKGDIPEGYSVSREKKERFSLILESASTNQTSMYLCASSLIPLNTEAFFGQGTRLTVV.

This chain joins TRBV11-2 and TRBJ2-5; TRBD1 aligns across 7 bases. Germline V CDR1 and CDR2: SGHAT, FQNNGV. This CDR3 is built from 15 residues. The J segment lost 6 bases and the V segment lost 5 bases, leaving 12 bases of the junction unmatched. CDR3 in amino acids: CASSQPGQKVKTQYF. CDR3 nucleotides: TGTGCCAGCAGCCAACCGGGACAGAAGGTGAAGACCCAGTACTTC.

The chain has TRBV7-9 and TRBJ1-2; 8 nucleotides line up with TRBD1. J was trimmed by 8 bases and V by 5 bases; bases with no gene match: 7. The length of the CDR3 is 13 residues. From germline, CDR1 is SEHNR and CDR2 FQNEAQ (reference sequence). This chain's CDR3 is CASSVRQGTGYTF. The CDR3 DNA is TGTGCCAGCAGCGTCCGACAGGGGACCGGCTACACCTTC.

This clone was detected only once. The chain combines TRBV18 with TRBJ2-7; the D gene is possibly TRBD2 (5 bases). There are 17 residues in the CDR3. Deletions cut 4 bases from V and 5 bases from J, with 24 bases between. CDR1 and CDR2 (germline): KGHSH, LQKENI. In DNA form, the CDR3 reads TGTGCCAGCTCACGAGGAGCTGTCCTGGGGAGATGGGACGAGCAGTACTTC. This translates into CASSRGAVLGRWDEQYF.

The chain recombines TRBV5-1 with TRBJ2-5; 9 nucleotides line up with TRBD2. Losses at the gene ends were 2 bases for V and 2 bases for J; bases not matched to a gene: 4. The CDR3 spans 15 residues. From germline, CDR1 is SGHRS and CDR2 YFSETQ. This CDR3 reads CASSFRLAGQETQYF. In nucleotides, the CDR3 is TGCGCCAGCAGCTTCAGGCTAGCGGGGCAAGAGACCCAGTACTTC. The whole variable domain, remainder taken from reference TRBV5-1 and TRBJ2-5, is KAGVTQTPRYLIKTRGQQVTLSCSPISGHRSVSWYQQTPGQGLQFLFEYFSETQRNKGNFPGRFSGRQFSNSRSEMNVSTLELGDSALYLCASSFRLAGQETQYFGPGTRLLVL.

The rearrangement links TRBV7-3 to TRBJ2-1, with D possibly matching TRBD1 (6 bases). CDR1 SGHTA and CDR2 FQGTGA come from the germline V gene. V was pared by 2 bases and J by 8 bases, with 13 bases between. The CDR3 totals 14 residues. CDR3 loop: CASSLGTAGDEQFF. The CDR3, as DNA: TGTGCCAGCAGCTTAGGAACAGCAGGGGATGAGCAGTTCTTC.

The rearrangement uses TRBV6-6 and TRBJ2-1; 8 positions agree with TRBD2. The trim removed 5 bases at V and 5 bases at J, leaving 11 bases unmatched. There are 16 residues in the CDR3. The germline CDR1 and CDR2 sequences are MNHNY and SVGAGI (reference sequence). The CDR3 sequence is CASSRRGLAGNNEQFF. The CDR3 nucleotides read TGTGCCAGCAGTCGCCGTGGACTAGCTGGGAACAATGAGCAGTTCTTC.